This paragraph covers one TCR beta chain sequence. Assay: immunoSEQ multiplex PCR; the TCRdb copy retains only in-frame clones and omits some. The data contain 400,000 to 450,000 clones, around 89% of them singletons. V dropped 6 bases and J dropped 3; count of bases not matched to a gene: 0. Germline values: CDR1 MNHEY, CDR2 SVGAGI. This CDR3 region has 12 residues. The sample belongs to a study of blood T cell repertoires in COVID-19. The overall study: COVID-19 samples collected from the United States, Italy and Spain covered acute and convalescent phases.

Sequencing was carried out using PBMCs or T cells enriched from blood (not recorded which). The chain carries TRBV6-5 and TRBJ2-5; 8 nucleotides align to TRBD1. This receptor was obtained from a man aged 25-45 years who had recovered from COVID-19. The DNA of the CDR3 is TGTGCCAGCAGGGACAGGGAAGAGACCCAGTACTTC. Translated, it gives CASRDREETQYF.